Listed here are 21 T cell receptor beta chains from one sample, sequenced in a study of blood T cell repertoires in COVID-19. Sequencing used immunoSEQ multiplex PCR; TCRdb keeps in-frame clones, though not all of them. This table has 200,000 to 300,000 clones, about four fifths appearing once. Sequenced sample: peripheral blood. These receptors were taken from a man older than 75 with acute or convalescent COVID-19.

V gene TRBV9 combines with J gene TRBJ2-3, with D hard to call. The germline V gene has CDR1 SGDLS and CDR2 YYNGEE. The CDR3 runs 13 residues. Trimming cost V 5 bases and J 3 bases, with 10 bases left between them. The CDR3 region has the DNA TGTGCCAGCAGAGCGAAGGAGACAGATACGCAGTATTTT. Translating gives CASRAKETDTQYF.

V gene TRBV5-6 combines with J gene TRBJ1-1; D remains ambiguous. Per germline, CDR1 SGHDT and CDR2 YYEEEE. The ends were cut back, 4 bases at V and 5 bases at J, with 6 bases in the middle. The CDR3 sequence is 11 residues long. The CDR3 nucleotides are TGTGCCAGCAGCGTGGCAACTGAAGCTTTCTTT. This translates into CASSVATEAFF.

The chain links TRBV27 to TRBJ2-3, with TRBD2 identical over 11 bases. This CDR3 comprises 17 residues. Germline assignment: CDR1 MNHEY and CDR2 SMNVEV (reference sequence). The V and J ends lost 5 bases and 5 bases, in that order; junction bases with no gene match: 12. This CDR3 reads CASSPGIAGGPRDTQYF. The DNA for the CDR3 is TGTGCCAGCAGTCCGGGGATAGCGGGAGGGCCCAGAGATACGCAGTATTTT.

The chain links TRBV6-6 to TRBJ2-1, with 12 bases fitting TRBD2. Germline V CDR1 and CDR2: MNHNY, SVGAGI (reference sequence). After removal of 11 bases from V and 0 bases from J, the junction contained 5 bases not matched to a gene. This CDR3 contains 15 residues. CDR3 nucleotide sequence: TGTGCCTCCCGGACTAGCGGGGTCTCCTACAATGAGCAGTTCTTC. It yields the protein CASRTSGVSYNEQFF.

This clone was seen a few times. The chain recombines TRBV19 with TRBJ1-6; the D gene is possibly TRBD1 (5 bases). Germline CDR1 and CDR2: LNHDA and SQIVND (reference sequence). Trimming pared 3 bases from V and 11 bases from J, leaving 17 bases between. The CDR3 loop spans 15 amino acids. The CDR3 region has the DNA TGTGCCAGTAGTATCCCCCGGGGAACGGGGGCACCCCTCCACTTT. Translating it yields CASSIPRGTGAPLHF.

This clone was counted only a few times. The rearrangement uses TRBV7-8 and TRBJ2-3; tentatively, D is TRBD1 (6 bases). The CDR3 length is 16 residues. The ends were cut back, 4 bases at V and 0 bases at J, with 14 bases in the middle. Looked up from germline, CDR1 is SGHVS and CDR2 is FQNEAQ. CDR3 bases: TGTGCCAGCAGCTCCTGGACAGCAACTAGCACAGATACGCAGTATTTT. Encoded protein: CASSSWTATSTDTQYF.

CDR3 amino acids: CAITGQVAGPLHF. CDR3 nucleotides: TGTGCCATCACCGGACAGGTGGCGGGACCCCTCCACTTT. The gene calls are TRBV10-3 and TRBJ1-6; 7 bases agree with TRBD1. Germline V CDR1 and CDR2: ENHRY, SYGVKD. V gave up 7 bases and J gave up 12 bases; unmatched junction bases: 9. The CDR3 contains 13 residues.

J is TRBJ1-6 and V is TRBV5-1; the match to TRBD1 covers 8 bases. After removal of 0 bases from V and 9 bases from J, the junction contained 5 bases not matched to a gene. CDR1 SGHRS and CDR2 YFSETQ come from the germline V gene. The CDR3 spans 15 residues. The CDR3 DNA sequence: TGCGCCAGCAGCTTGGCAGGGGGCTCTGGTTCACCCCTCCACTTT. This translates into CASSLAGGSGSPLHF.

The rearrangement joins TRBV5-1 to TRBJ2-3, with D maybe TRBD1 (6 bases). The CDR3 length is 18 residues. V lost 0 bases to trimming and J lost 0 bases, with 17 bases between them. Germline V CDR1 and CDR2: SGHRS, YFSETQ. Here the CDR3 reads CASSLEPPGQRSTDTQYF. CDR3 DNA: TGCGCCAGCAGCTTGGAGCCTCCGGGACAACGAAGCACAGATACGCAGTATTTT.

The CDR3 reads CASSETASYEQYF. The CDR3 nucleotides read TGTGCCAGCTCGGAGACAGCCTCCTACGAGCAGTACTTC. This chain connects TRBV18 to TRBJ2-7, with D tentatively TRBD1 (5 bases). This CDR3 contains 13 residues. Trimming took off 6 bases at V and 0 bases at J, with 9 bases between the two ends. CDR1 KGHSH and CDR2 LQKENI come from the germline V gene.

The chain links TRBV5-6 to TRBJ2-7; TRBD1 agrees at 8 bases. Unmatched junction bases numbered 10, after V lost 2 bases and J lost 0 bases. The CDR3 sequence is 17 residues long. Germline loops: CDR1 SGHDT, CDR2 YYEEEE. This CDR3 reads CASSFYLGQALSYEQYF. In DNA, the CDR3 is TGTGCCAGCAGCTTCTACCTGGGACAGGCCCTCTCCTACGAGCAGTACTTC.

The chain combines TRBV19 with TRBJ2-5, with TRBD1 matching over 8 bases. Germline V gene lookup returns CDR1 LNHDA and CDR2 SQIVND (reference sequence). This CDR3 is 14 amino acids long. J was trimmed by 2 bases and V by 6 bases; bases with no gene match: 5. CDR3 sequence (DNA): TGTGCCAGTAGCTCAGACAGGGGACAAGAGACCCAGTACTTC. Translated: CASSSDRGQETQYF.

The rearrangement uses TRBV3-1 (or the pseudogene TRBV3-2) and TRBJ2-4; tentative D call: TRBD2 (5 bases). CDR1 is LGHDT, CDR2 YNNKEL, per germline (reference sequence). V shed 3 bases and J shed 8 bases, with 14 bases lying between them. The CDR3 contains 14 residues. CDR3: CASSHRAGEDIQYF. In nucleotides, the CDR3 is TGTGCCAGCAGCCATAGGGCGGGTGAGGACATTCAGTACTTC.

This clone was seen a handful of times. The CDR3 sequence is CASSDRGGNTEAFF. CDR3 in DNA: TGTGCCAGCAGCGACCGGGGGGGGAACACTGAAGCTTTCTTT. This sequence joins TRBV3-1 (or the pseudogene TRBV3-2) and TRBJ1-1; D might be TRBD1 (5 bases). The CDR3 has 14 amino acids. Trimming took 5 bases from V and 1 from J, leaving 11 bases between them. The germline V gene encodes CDR1 LGHDT and CDR2 YNNKEL (reference sequence).

V is TRBV6-1 and J is TRBJ1-2; 9 bases map to TRBD1. Germline CDR1 reads MNHNS; CDR2 reads SASEGT. The CDR3 is made up of 16 amino acids. Trimming cost V 1 base and J 8 bases; bases outside gene matches: 11. CDR3 in DNA: TGTGCCAGCAGTGAAGGCCCCGGGACAGGGCGAGGGGGCTACACCTTC. Protein product: CASSEGPGTGRGGYTF.

This sequence joins TRBV6-5 and TRBJ1-5, with 10 bases matching TRBD1. Germline CDR1 and CDR2: MNHEY and SVGAGI. The CDR3 consists of 14 residues. With 5 bases clipped from V and 6 bases from J, the junction kept 4 bases outside the gene matches. The CDR3 sequence: CASSPGQGTQPQHF. CDR3 nucleotides: TGTGCCAGCAGTCCGGGACAGGGGACTCAGCCCCAGCATTTT.

The genes are TRBV2 and TRBJ1-2; the D gene is possibly TRBD1 (6 bases). Germline CDR1 and CDR2: SNHLY and FYNNEI. The CDR3 consists of 15 residues. Trimming left V 5 bases short and J 4 bases short, with 17 bases between. CDR3 loop: CASSFFRGSSYGYTF. In nucleotides, the CDR3 is TGTGCCAGCAGTTTTTTCAGGGGTTCTAGCTATGGCTACACCTTC.

The chain couples TRBV4-2 to TRBJ1-3; a weak D match, TRBD1 (6 bases). Trimming left V 0 bases short and J 0 bases short, with 9 bases between. The CDR3 length is 16 residues. The V gene's germline CDR1 is LGHNA and CDR2 YNFKEQ. The CDR3 region has the DNA TGTGCCAGCAGCCAAGAGAAAGGGGGCTCTGGAAACACCATATATTTT. This codes for CASSQEKGGSGNTIYF.

The chain carries TRBV7-6 and TRBJ2-2, with 7 bases that match TRBD1. The CDR3 contains 15 residues. Germline values: CDR1 SGHVS, CDR2 FNYEAQ. V was pared by 5 bases and J by 3 bases, with 6 bases of the junction left unmatched. CDR3 DNA: TGTGCCAGCAGCCCTTGGGACAGTCACACCGGGGAGCTGTTTTTT. The encoded protein is CASSPWDSHTGELFF.

CDR3: CASSSSTGQGAYGQYF. In nucleotides, the CDR3 is TGTGCCAGCAGCTCGTCAACGGGACAGGGGGCCTATGGGCAGTACTTC. The chain joins TRBV7-8 to TRBJ2-7, with 12 bases fitting TRBD1. Trimming at V came to 4 bases and at J to 9 bases, leaving 13 bases not matched to a gene. The CDR3 contains 16 residues. From germline, CDR1 is SGHVS and CDR2 FQNEAQ. Full variable domain (outside the CDR3, taken from reference TRBV7-8 and TRBJ2-7): GAGVSQSPRYKVAKRGQDVALRCDPISGHVSLFWYQQALGQGPEFLTYFQNEAQLDKSGLPSDRFFAERPEGSVSTLKIQRTQQEDSAVYLCASSSSTGQGAYGQYFGPGTRLTVT.

There are a few counts of this clone. This chain joins TRBV7-9 and TRBJ1-6, with D uncertain. Looked up from germline, CDR1 is SEHNR and CDR2 is FQNEAQ (reference sequence). V was trimmed by 7 bases and J by 3 bases, leaving 10 bases between them. The CDR3 is 14 residues long. CDR3 nucleotides: TGTGCCAGCACCCTTCCGGGCTATAATTCACCCCTCCACTTT. Encoded protein: CASTLPGYNSPLHF.